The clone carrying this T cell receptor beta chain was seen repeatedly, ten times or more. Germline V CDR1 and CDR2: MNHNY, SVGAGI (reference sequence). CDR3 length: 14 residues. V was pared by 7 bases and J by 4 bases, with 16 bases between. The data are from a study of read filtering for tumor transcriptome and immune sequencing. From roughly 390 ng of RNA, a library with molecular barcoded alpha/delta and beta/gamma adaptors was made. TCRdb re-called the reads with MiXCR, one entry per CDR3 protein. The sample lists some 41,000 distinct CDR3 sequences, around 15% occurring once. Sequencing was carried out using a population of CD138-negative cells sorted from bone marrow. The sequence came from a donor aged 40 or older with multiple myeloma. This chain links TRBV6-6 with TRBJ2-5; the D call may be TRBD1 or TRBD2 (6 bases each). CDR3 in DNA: TGTGCCAGCAATGCACCGGGGGCGGGAGAGACCCAGTACTTC. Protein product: CASNAPGAGETQYF.